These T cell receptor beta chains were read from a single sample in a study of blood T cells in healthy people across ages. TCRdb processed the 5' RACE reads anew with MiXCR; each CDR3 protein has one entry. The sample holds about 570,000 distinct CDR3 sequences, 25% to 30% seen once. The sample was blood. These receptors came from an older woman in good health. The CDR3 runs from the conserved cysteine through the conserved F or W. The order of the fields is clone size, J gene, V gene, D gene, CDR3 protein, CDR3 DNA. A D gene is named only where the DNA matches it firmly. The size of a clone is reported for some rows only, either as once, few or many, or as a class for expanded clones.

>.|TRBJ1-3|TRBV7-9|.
CASSQDISGNTIYF
TGTGCCAGCAGCCAGGACATCTCTGGAAACACCATATATTTT
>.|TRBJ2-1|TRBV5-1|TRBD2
CASSYGTSGTMVRQFF
TGCGCCAGCAGCTACGGGACTAGCGGTACCATGGTGCGGCAGTTCTTC
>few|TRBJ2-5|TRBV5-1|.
CASSLSGSEWETQYF
TGCGCCAGCAGCTTGTCTGGAAGCGAGTGGGAGACCCAGTACTTC
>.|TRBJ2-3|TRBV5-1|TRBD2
CASSSSLAVYTDTQYF
TGCGCCAGCAGCTCTTCTCTAGCGGTTTACACAGATACGCAGTATTTT
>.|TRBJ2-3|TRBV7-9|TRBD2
CASSSHLAGGTDTQYF
TGTGCCAGCAGCTCTCATCTAGCGGGGGGTACAGATACGCAGTATTTT
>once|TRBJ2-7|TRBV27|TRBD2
CASSRFGVAGGLSYEQYF
TGTGCCAGCAGCCGCTTCGGGGTAGCGGGAGGGCTTTCCTACGAGCAGTACTTC
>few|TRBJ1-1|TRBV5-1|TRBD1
CASSVRTGTNTEAFF
TGCGCCAGCAGCGTAAGGACAGGGACGAACACTGAAGCTTTCTTT
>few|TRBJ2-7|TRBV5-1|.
CASSLTTGGTYEQYF
TGCGCCAGCAGCTTGACAACAGGAGGAACCTACGAGCAGTACTTC
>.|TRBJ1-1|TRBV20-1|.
CSAREAGGEAFF
TGCAGTGCTAGAGAAGCGGGTGGGGAAGCTTTCTTT
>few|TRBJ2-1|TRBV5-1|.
CASSFWGSANEQFF
TGCGCCAGCAGCTTTTGGGGCTCGGCCAATGAGCAGTTCTTC
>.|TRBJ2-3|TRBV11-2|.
CASSLSSLGHRQRRTDTQYF
TGTGCCAGCAGCTTGTCTAGTTTGGGCCACAGACAGCGTAGAACAGATACGCAGTATTTT
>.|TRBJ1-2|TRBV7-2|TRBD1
CASRDRTGVFGYGYTF
TGTGCCAGCAGAGACCGGACAGGGGTGTTCGGCTATGGCTACACCTTC
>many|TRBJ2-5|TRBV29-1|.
CSVDPTATQETQYF
TGCAGCGTTGACCCCACCGCAACTCAAGAGACCCAGTACTTC
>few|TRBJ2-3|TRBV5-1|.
CASSSLARITDTQYF
TGCGCCAGCAGCTCCCTGGCGAGGATCACAGATACGCAGTATTTT
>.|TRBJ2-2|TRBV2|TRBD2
CASSVQLAANTGELFF
TGTGCCAGCAGTGTGCAGCTAGCGGCGAACACCGGGGAGCTGTTTTTT
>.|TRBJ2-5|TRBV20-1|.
CSARDSGGSETQYF
TGCAGTGCTAGAGATAGCGGCGGGTCGGAGACCCAGTACTTC
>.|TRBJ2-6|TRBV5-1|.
CASSINLPGASSGANVLAF
TGCGCCAGCAGCATTAACCTACCAGGCGCCAGCTCTGGGGCCAACGTCCTGGCTTTC
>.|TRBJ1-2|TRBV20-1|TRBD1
CSAQPTGGYGYTF
TGCAGTGCCCAACCCACAGGGGGCTATGGCTACACCTTC
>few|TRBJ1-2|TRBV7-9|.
CASSLAGTGPYGYTF
TGTGCCAGCAGCTTAGCGGGGACCGGCCCCTATGGCTACACCTTC
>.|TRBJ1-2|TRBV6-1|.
CASSRLGPYGYTF
TGTGCCAGCAGTAGGCTGGGTCCATATGGCTACACCTTC
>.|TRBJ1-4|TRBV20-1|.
CSARGTLGEKLFF
TGCAGTGCTAGGGGCACTTTGGGCGAAAAACTGTTTTTT
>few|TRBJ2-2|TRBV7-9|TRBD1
CASSFGTADTGELFF
TGTGCCAGCAGCTTCGGGACAGCGGACACCGGGGAGCTGTTTTTT
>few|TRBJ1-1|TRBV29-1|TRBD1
CSVDYLQGQEAFF
TGCAGCGTGGACTACCTACAGGGACAGGAAGCTTTCTTT
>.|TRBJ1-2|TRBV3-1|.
CASSQLYGYTF
TGTGCCAGCAGCCAGCTGTATGGCTACACCTTC
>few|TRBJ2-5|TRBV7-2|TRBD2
CASSPTGGGGTQYF
TGTGCCAGCAGCCCCACTGGGGGGGGAGGGACCCAGTACTTC
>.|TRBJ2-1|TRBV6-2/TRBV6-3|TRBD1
CASSTSNRGEQFF
TGTGCCAGCAGTACCTCCAACAGGGGTGAGCAGTTCTTC
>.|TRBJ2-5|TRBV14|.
CASSQEAPGKTQYF
TGTGCCAGCAGCCAAGAGGCCCCCGGGAAGACCCAGTACTTC
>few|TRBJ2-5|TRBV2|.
CASSEGTAAAWTQYF
TGTGCCAGCAGTGAAGGGACAGCGGCCGCCTGGACCCAGTACTTC
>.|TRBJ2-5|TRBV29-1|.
CSVEPTGQETQYF
TGCAGCGTTGAACCGACAGGCCAAGAGACCCAGTACTTC
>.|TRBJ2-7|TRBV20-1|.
CSARDIKGRVYEQYF
TGCAGTGCTAGAGATATTAAAGGGCGAGTCTACGAGCAGTACTTC
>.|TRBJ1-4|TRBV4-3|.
CASSQGVWSGTNEKLFF
TGCGCCAGCAGCCAAGGGGTGTGGAGTGGAACTAATGAAAAACTGTTTTTT
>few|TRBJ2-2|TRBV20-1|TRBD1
CSARDLRTGNTGELFF
TGCAGTGCTAGAGATCTCCGGACAGGGAACACCGGGGAGCTGTTTTTT
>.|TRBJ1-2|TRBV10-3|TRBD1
CAISGMGQGTVAGYTF
TGTGCCATCAGTGGAATGGGACAGGGGACGGTTGCTGGCTACACCTTC
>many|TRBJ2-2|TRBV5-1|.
CASSLDSTGELFF
TGCGCCAGCAGCTTGGACAGCACCGGGGAGCTGTTTTTT
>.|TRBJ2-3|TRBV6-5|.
CASSYGTGRASTQYF
TGTGCCAGCAGTTATGGTACCGGGCGAGCTAGTACGCAGTATTTT
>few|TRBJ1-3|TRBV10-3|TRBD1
CAISAPPQGSGNTIYF
TGTGCCATCAGTGCGCCACCACAGGGGTCTGGAAACACCATATATTTT
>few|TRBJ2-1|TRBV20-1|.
CSAMTDYNEQFF
TGCAGTGCTATGACAGACTACAATGAGCAGTTCTTC
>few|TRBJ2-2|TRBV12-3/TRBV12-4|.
CASSFGGANVLTFGAGKNTGELFF
.
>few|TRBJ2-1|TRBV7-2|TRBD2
CASTSAGGSYNEQFF
TGTGCCAGCACGTCGGCGGGGGGTAGTTACAATGAGCAGTTCTTC
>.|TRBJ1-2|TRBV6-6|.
CASSGGAGLYGYTF
TGTGCCAGCAGTGGGGGTGCAGGGCTTTATGGCTACACCTTC
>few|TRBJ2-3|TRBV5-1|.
CASNSLPTSTDTRHF
TGCGCCAGCAACTCATTACCCACTAGCACAGATACGCGGCATTTT
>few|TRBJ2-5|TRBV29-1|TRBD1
CSVVMGTERETQYF
TGCAGCGTCGTTATGGGGACAGAGAGAGAGACCCAGTACTTC
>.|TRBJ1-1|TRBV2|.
CASSDRTGAGTEAFF
TGTGCCAGCAGTGATCGGACGGGGGCAGGCACTGAAGCTTTCTTT
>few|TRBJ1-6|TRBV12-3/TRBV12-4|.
CASSFYRENSPLHF
TGTGCCAGCAGTTTCTACAGGGAAAATTCACCCCTCCACTTT
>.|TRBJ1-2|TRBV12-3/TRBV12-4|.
CASSLQAASMEGYTF
TGTGCCAGCAGTTTACAGGCAGCGTCCATGGAAGGCTACACCTTC
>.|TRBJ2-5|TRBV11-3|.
CASSSGTLKRNQETQYF
TGTGCCAGCAGCTCGGGAACCTTGAAGCGTAACCAAGAGACCCAGTACTTC
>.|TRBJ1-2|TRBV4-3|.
CASSPNLPTVNNYGYTF
TGCGCCAGCAGCCCCAACTTACCGACAGTGAATAACTATGGCTACACCTTC
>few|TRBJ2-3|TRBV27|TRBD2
CAIARGGLTDTQYF
TGTGCCATCGCTCGCGGGGGGCTCACAGATACGCAGTATTTT
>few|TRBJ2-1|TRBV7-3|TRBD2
CASSLEPASGGPQFF
TGTGCCAGCAGCTTAGAACCCGCTAGCGGGGGCCCGCAGTTCTTC
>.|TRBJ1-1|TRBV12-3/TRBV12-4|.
CASTLGRGWTEAFF
TGTGCCAGCACCCTCGGTAGGGGATGGACTGAAGCTTTCTTT
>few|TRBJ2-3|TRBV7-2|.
CASSSPMDYYTDTQYF
TGTGCCAGCAGCTCCCCAATGGACTACTACACAGATACGCAGTATTTT
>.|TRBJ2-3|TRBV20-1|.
CSATQGEGTDTQYF
TGCAGTGCTACTCAGGGTGAAGGCACAGATACGCAGTATTTT
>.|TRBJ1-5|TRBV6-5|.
CASSCSIGGFSNQPQHF
TGTGCCAGCAGTTGCTCGATTGGCGGATTTAGCAATCAGCCCCAGCATTTT